The next 2 T cell receptor beta chains were all read from a single sample in a study of blood T cell repertoires in COVID-19. Sequencing was performed with immunoSEQ multiplex PCR; in TCRdb, only in-frame clones are kept and a portion is missing. In the table there are about 140,000 clones, about 87% of which are singletons. Sequences were obtained from peripheral blood. These TCRs come from a woman between 35 and 50 years old with acute or convalescent COVID-19.

Comments on this clone: Within the sample, other DNA sequences also encode this same CDR3. This chain links TRBV19 with TRBJ1-6; 8 nucleotides align to TRBD1. V dropped 4 bases and J dropped 9; count of bases not matched to a gene: 2. The CDR3 has 13 amino acids. Germline-derived CDR1 and CDR2 are LNHDA and SQIVND (reference sequence). CDR3 residues: CASSTTGGSPLHF. The CDR3 nucleotides read TGTGCCAGTAGTACTACAGGGGGTTCACCCCTCCACTTT.

This rearrangement joins TRBV6-1 to TRBJ1-5, with 9 bases identical to TRBD1. Germline CDR1 MNHNS, CDR2 SASEGT. The junction had 3 bases not matched to a gene; V was cut back by 3 bases and J by 3 bases. This CDR3 has 15 residues. The CDR3 spells CASSDGQGPNQPQHF. The CDR3, as DNA: TGTGCCAGCAGTGATGGACAGGGGCCCAATCAGCCCCAGCATTTT.